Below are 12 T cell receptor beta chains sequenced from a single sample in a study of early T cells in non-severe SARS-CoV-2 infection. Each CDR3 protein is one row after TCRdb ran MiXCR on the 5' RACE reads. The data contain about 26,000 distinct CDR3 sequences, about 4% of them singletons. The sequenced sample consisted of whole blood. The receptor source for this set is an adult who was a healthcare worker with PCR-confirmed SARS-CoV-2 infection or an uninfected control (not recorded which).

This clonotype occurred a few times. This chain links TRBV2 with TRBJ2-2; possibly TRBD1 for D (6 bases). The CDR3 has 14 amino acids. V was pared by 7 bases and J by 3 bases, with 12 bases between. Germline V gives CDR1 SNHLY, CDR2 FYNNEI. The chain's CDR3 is CASINRAYTGELFF. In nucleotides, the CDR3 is TGTGCCAGCATTAACAGGGCATACACCGGGGAGCTGTTTTTT.

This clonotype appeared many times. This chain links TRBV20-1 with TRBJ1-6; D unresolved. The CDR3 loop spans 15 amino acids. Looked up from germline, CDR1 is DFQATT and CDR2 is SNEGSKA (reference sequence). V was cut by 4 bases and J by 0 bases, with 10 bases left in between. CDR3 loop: CSAMPESSYNSPLHF. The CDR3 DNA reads TGCAGTGCTATGCCCGAAAGCTCCTATAATTCACCCCTCCACTTT.

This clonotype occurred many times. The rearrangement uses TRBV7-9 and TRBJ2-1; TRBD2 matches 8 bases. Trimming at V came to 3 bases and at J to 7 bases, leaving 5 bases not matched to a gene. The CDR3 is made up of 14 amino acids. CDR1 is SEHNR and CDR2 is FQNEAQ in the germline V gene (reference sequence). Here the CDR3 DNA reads TGTGCCAGCAGCTTGGGACTAGAGGGGAATGAGCAGTTCTTC. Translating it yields CASSLGLEGNEQFF.

This CDR3 is CATSSKRPNTGELFF. The CDR3, as DNA: TGTGCCACCAGCAGTAAACGACCGAACACCGGGGAGCTGTTTTTT. This chain connects TRBV15 to TRBJ2-2; the D is unclear. The germline gives CDR1 LNHNV, CDR2 YYDKDF (reference sequence). The germline V and J ends were trimmed by 3 bases and 0 bases, with 8 bases remaining between them. The CDR3 consists of 15 residues.

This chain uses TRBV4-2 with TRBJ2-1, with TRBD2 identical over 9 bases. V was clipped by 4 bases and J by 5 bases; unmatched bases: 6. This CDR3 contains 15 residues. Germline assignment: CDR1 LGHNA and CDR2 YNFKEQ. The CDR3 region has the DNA TGTGCCAGCAGCCGGGAGCGGGGGGAACACAATGAGCAGTTCTTC. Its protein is CASSRERGEHNEQFF.

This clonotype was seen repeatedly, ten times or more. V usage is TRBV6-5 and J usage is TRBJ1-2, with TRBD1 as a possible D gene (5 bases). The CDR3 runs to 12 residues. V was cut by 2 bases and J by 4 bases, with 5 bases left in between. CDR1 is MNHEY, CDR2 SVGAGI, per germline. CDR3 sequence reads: CASSYRGYGYTF. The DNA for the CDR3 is TGTGCCAGCAGTTACAGGGGCTATGGCTACACCTTC.

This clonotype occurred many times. DNA for the CDR3: TGTGCCAGCAGCCAAGCTGGGACTCTAGGTTCACCCCTCCACTTT. Amino acids: CASSQAGTLGSPLHF. The V gene is TRBV3-1, the J gene TRBJ1-6; D is possibly TRBD1 (5 bases). V was shortened by 1 base and J by 9 bases, with 13 bases between the two germline ends. Germline values: CDR1 LGHDT, CDR2 YNNKEL (reference sequence). The CDR3 has 15 amino acids. Using reference TRBV3-1 and TRBJ1-6 for the parts outside the CDR3, the full variable domain is DTAVSQTPKYLVTQMGNDKSIKCEQNLGHDTMYWYKQDSKKFLKIMFSYNNKELIINETVPNRFSPKSPDKAHLNLHINSLELGDSAVYFCASSQAGTLGSPLHFGNGTRLTVT.

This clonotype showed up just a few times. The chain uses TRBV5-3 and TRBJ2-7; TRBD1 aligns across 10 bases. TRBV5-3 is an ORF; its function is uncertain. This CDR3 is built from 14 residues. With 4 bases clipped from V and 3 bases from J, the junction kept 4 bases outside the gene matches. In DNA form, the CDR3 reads TGTGCCAGAAGCCCGGGACAGGGGATCTACGAGCAGTACTTC. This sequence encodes CARSPGQGIYEQYF.

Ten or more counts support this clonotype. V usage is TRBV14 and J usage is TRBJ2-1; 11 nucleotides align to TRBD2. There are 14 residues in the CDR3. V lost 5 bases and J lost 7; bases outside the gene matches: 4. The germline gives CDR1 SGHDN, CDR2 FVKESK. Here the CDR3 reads CASSFGTSGNEQFF. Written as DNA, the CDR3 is TGTGCCAGCAGCTTCGGGACTAGCGGTAATGAGCAGTTCTTC.

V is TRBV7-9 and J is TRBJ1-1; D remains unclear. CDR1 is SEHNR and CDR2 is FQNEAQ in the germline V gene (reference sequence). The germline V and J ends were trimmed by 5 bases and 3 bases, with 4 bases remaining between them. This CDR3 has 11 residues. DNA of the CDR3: TGTGCCAGCAGCCGATACACTGAAGCTTTCTTT. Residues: CASSRYTEAFF.

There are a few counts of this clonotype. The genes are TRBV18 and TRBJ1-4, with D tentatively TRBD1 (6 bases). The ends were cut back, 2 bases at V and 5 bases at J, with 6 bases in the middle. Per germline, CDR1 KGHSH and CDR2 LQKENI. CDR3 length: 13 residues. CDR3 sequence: CASSPDRNEKLFF. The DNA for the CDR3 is TGTGCCAGCTCACCAGACAGGAATGAAAAACTGTTTTTT.

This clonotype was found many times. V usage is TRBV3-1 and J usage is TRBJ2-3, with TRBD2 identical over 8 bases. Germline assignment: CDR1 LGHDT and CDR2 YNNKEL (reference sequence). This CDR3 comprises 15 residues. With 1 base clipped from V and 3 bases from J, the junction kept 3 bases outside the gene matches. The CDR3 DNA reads TGTGCCAGCAGCCAAGTACGGGGGGGAACAGATACGCAGTATTTT. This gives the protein CASSQVRGGTDTQYF.